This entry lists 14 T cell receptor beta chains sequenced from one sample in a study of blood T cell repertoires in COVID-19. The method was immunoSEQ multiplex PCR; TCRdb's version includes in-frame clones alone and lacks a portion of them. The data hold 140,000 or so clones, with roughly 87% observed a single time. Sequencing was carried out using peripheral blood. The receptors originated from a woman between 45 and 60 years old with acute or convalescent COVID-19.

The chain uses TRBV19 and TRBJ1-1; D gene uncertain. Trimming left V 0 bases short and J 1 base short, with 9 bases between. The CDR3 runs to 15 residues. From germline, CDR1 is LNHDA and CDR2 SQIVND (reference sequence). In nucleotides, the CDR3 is TGTGCCAGTAGTATAGATCTAGCAGAGAACACTGAAGCTTTCTTT. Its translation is CASSIDLAENTEAFF.

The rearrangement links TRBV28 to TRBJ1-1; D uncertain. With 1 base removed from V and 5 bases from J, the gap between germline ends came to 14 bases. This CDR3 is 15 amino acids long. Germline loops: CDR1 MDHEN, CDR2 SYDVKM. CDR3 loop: CASSLFVGRGTEAFF. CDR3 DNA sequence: TGTGCCAGCAGTTTATTCGTAGGGAGAGGGACTGAAGCTTTCTTT.

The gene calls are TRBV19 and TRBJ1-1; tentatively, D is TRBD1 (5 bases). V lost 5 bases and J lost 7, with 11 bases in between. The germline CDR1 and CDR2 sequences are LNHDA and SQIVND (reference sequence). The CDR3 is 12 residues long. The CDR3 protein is CASSPLQGEAFF. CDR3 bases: TGTGCCAGTAGTCCCCTGCAGGGTGAAGCTTTCTTT.

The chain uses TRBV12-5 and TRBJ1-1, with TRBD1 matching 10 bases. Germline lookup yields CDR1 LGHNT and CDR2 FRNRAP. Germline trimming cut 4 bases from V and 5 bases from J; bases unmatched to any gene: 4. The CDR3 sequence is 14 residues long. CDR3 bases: TGTGCTAGTGGTTCGGACAGGGGGTGGACTGAAGCTTTCTTT. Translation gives CASGSDRGWTEAFF.

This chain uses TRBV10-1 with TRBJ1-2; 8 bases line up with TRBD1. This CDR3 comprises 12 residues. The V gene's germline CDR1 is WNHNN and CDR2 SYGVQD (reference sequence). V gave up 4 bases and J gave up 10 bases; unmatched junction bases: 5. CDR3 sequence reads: CASSGQGLDYTF. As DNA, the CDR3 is TGCGCCAGCAGTGGACAGGGGCTGGACTACACCTTC.

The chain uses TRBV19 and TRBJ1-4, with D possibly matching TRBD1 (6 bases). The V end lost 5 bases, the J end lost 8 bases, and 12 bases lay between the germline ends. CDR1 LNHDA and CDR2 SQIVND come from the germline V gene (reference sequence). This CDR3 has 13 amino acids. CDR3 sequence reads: CASSRGAEEKLFF. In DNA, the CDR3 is TGTGCCAGTAGTCGGGGGGCTGAGGAAAAACTGTTTTTT.

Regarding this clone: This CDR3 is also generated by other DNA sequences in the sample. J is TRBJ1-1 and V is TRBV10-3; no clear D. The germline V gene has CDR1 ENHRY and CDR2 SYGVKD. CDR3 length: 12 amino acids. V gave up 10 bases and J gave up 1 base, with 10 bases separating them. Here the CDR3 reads CATSFSNTEAFF. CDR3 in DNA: TGTGCCACTTCTTTTTCGAACACTGAAGCTTTCTTT.

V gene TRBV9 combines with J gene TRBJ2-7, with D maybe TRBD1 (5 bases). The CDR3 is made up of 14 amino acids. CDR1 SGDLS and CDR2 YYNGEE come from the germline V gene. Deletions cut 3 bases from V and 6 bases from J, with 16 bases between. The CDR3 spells CASSALSGATEQYF. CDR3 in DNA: TGTGCCAGCAGCGCCTTGTCTGGGGCAACCGAGCAGTACTTC.

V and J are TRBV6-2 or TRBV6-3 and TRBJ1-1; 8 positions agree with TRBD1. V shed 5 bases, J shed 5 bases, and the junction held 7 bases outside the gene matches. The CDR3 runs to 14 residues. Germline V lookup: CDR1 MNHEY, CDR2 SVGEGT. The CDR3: CASSDRTGTTEAFF. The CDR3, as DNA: TGTGCCAGCAGTGACCGGACAGGGACAACTGAAGCTTTCTTT.

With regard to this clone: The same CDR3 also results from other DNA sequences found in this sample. As DNA, the CDR3 is TGTGCCAGCAGTGAAGCAAGGGGGAATCAGCCCCAGCATTTT. As protein: CASSEARGNQPQHF. The chain carries TRBV2 and TRBJ1-5, with D tentatively TRBD1 (6 bases). V gave up 0 bases and J gave up 4 bases, with 7 bases separating them. The CDR3 is 14 amino acids. The germline V gene has CDR1 SNHLY and CDR2 FYNNEI. Complete variable domain (other parts from reference TRBV2 and TRBJ1-5): EPEVTQTPSHQVTQMGQEVILRCVPISNHLYFYWYRQILGQKVEFLVSFYNNEISEKSEIFDDQFSVERPDGSNFTLKIRSTKLEDSAMYFCASSEARGNQPQHFGDGTRLSIL.

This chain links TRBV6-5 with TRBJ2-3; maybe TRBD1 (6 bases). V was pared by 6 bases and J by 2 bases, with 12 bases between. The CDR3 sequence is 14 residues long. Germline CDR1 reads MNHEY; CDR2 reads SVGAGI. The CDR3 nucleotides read TGTGCCAGCAGAGCCCCAGGGGCCACAGATACGCAGTATTTT. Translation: CASRAPGATDTQYF.

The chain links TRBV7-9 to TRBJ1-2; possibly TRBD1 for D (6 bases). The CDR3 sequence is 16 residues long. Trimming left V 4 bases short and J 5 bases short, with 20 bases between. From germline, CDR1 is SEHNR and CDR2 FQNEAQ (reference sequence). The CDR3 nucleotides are TGTGCCAGCAGCTCCCCACTAGATCAGGGGCGGTATGGCTACACCTTC. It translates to CASSSPLDQGRYGYTF. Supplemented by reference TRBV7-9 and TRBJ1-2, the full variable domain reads DTGVSQNPRHKITKRGQNVTFRCDPISEHNRLYWYRQTLGQGPEFLTYFQNEAQLEKSRLLSDRFSAERPKGSFSTLEIQRTEQGDSAMYLCASSSPLDQGRYGYTFGSGTRLTVV.

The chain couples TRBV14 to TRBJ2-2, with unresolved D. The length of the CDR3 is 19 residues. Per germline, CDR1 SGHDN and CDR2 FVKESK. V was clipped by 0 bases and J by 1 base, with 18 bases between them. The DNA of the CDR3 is TGTGCCAGCAGCCAAGATCCATGGGCAGAACCCATGAACACCGGGGAGCTGTTTTTT. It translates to CASSQDPWAEPMNTGELFF.

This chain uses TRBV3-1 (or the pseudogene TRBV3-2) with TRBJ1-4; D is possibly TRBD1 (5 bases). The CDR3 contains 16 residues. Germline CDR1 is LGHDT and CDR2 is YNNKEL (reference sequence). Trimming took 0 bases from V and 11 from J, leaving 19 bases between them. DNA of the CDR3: TGTGCCAGCAGCCAAGAATTATTGGCAGGGATAAAGAAACTGTTTTTT. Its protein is CASSQELLAGIKKLFF.